This TCR beta chain was identified during a study of T-cell reconstitution after alpha-beta-depleted transplantation in children. In this sample, this clonotype turned up a few times. The CDR3 totals 15 residues. Germline CDR1 and CDR2: MDHEN and SYDVKM. V dropped 5 bases and J dropped 0 bases, with 13 bases sitting between them. Construction of the TCRbeta library involved unique molecular identifiers. From the PCR reads, TCRdb called clonotypes with MiXCR, one entry per CDR3 protein. The table has about 980,000 distinct CDR3 sequences, less than 30% seen once; the top ten hold over 25%. Sequenced material: PBMCs, mostly from graft donor cells, taken 360 days after TCRalphabeta/CD19-depleted stem cell transplant. This TCR derives from a boy under three years old who had a stem cell transplant for SCID, so the T cells may come from the graft donor. The J gene is TRBJ1-1, the V gene TRBV28, with D perhaps matching TRBD1 (5 bases). CDR3 sequence: CASSKMTDLNTEAFF. The DNA of the CDR3 is TGTGCCAGCAGTAAGATGACAGATTTGAACACTGAAGCTTTCTTT.